These 15 T cell receptor beta chains were all obtained from the same sample, sequenced in a study of tumor-infiltrating lymphocytes in primary liver carcinoma. Priming with a constant-region primer yielded TCR beta cDNA from about 540 ng total RNA. Library construction for TCR beta comprised three nested multiplex PCR rounds performed with slightly modified ARM-PCR. Two initial PCR rounds of around 10 cycles each paired TRBV1-TRBV30 forward primers with a C-beta reverse primer. TCRdb reprocessed the multiplex PCR reads with MiXCR, giving one entry per CDR3 protein. Counted here are about 44,000 distinct CDR3 sequences, about 73% occurring once; the ten biggest clones make up around 30%. The tissue used was unsorted bulk material of 20-30 mg. RNA and DNA were co-extracted from it with the AllPrep DNA/RNA mini kit. The sequenced sample consisted of liver tumor tissue from sampling region 3. Subset in this sample: tumor region T3, left-lateral pole. Every receptor here comes from a man in his forties or fifties with primary liver carcinoma and hepatitis B virus infection.

The chain joins TRBV28 to TRBJ2-1; D is perhaps TRBD2 (6 bases). This CDR3 is 14 amino acids long. Germline V gene data show CDR1 as MDHEN and CDR2 as SYDVKM. The CDR3 region has the DNA TGTGGCAGTAGTGCCCCGGGACTTTACAATGAGCAGTTCTTC. It yields the protein CGSSAPGLYNEQFF.

Comment on this clonotype: A much bigger clone sits one base away, suggesting this may be a read error. CDR3 in DNA: TGCAGCGAGTCCCGGGACGTTTACAATGAGCAGTTCTTC. Encoded protein: CSESRDVYNEQFF. This rearrangement joins TRBV29-1 to TRBJ2-1, with D possibly called TRBD1 or TRBD2 (5 bases each). With 7 bases removed from V and 4 bases from J, the gap between germline ends came to 14 bases. The CDR3 has 13 residues. In germline, CDR1 is SQVTM, CDR2 ANQGSEA.

This clonotype has just one count. Compared with germline, one end of the junction differs, possibly owing to a read error. The V gene is TRBV29-1, the J gene TRBJ2-4; D is undetermined. This CDR3 is 13 amino acids long. Germline V gene lookup returns CDR1 SQVTM and CDR2 ANQGSEA. For the CDR3, the DNA is TGCAACGGGCTCAAAACTACCGAAAACATTCAGTGCTTC. It encodes CNGLKTTENIQCF.

V and J are TRBV6-1 and TRBJ2-1; 7 nucleotides line up with TRBD2. CDR1 and CDR2 from the germline V gene are MNHNS and SASEGT. The CDR3 has 17 amino acids. Trimming removed 4 bases from V and 7 bases from J; junction bases left unmatched: 16. The CDR3 region is CASSGGSWAGDVNEQFF. Here the CDR3 DNA reads TGTGCCAGCAGTGGAGGGTCGTGGGCGGGAGACGTGAATGAGCAGTTCTTC.

Remarks on this clonotype: An end of the junction differs from the germline gene, which may be a read error. The chain is built from TRBV11-2 and TRBJ2-7; D call uncertain. Germline CDR1 is SGHAT and CDR2 is FQNNGV. CDR3 length: 16 residues. The CDR3 coding sequence is TGTGCCTGCAGCTTCACACGCTGGAGTTTTACCCACGAGCAGTACTTC. Amino acid sequence: CACSFTRWSFTHEQYF.

Concerning this clonotype: Since the CDR3 does not end with the conserved phenylalanine or tryptophan, this likely comes from a read error. The gene calls are TRBV29-1 and TRBJ2-3; 8 nucleotides match TRBD1. The CDR3 length is 15 residues. Per the germline V gene, CDR1 is SQVTM and CDR2 is ANQGSEA. Trimming cost V 4 bases and J 5 bases; bases outside gene matches: 11. The CDR3 reads CSVVWAGGIGDTQYY. CDR3 nucleotides: TGCAGCGTTGTGTGGGCAGGGGGCATAGGAGATACGCAGTATTAT.

In the case of this clonotype: A junction end diverges from the germline sequence, so it may reflect a read error. The rearrangement joins TRBV7-8 to TRBJ2-1; 13 bases line up with TRBD2. The CDR3 is 14 residues long. Germline-derived CDR1 and CDR2 are SGHVS and FQNEAQ. The CDR3 is CANSSGLAGAEQFF. CDR3 in DNA: TGTGCCAACAGCTCCGGACTAGCGGGAGCAGAGCAGTTCTTC.

The sample holds many counts of this clonotype. The chain recombines TRBV28 with TRBJ2-5; D might be TRBD1 (6 bases). The germline CDR1 and CDR2 sequences are MDHEN and SYDVKM. CDR3 length: 16 amino acids. The V end was cut by 7 bases, the J end by 2 bases, with 20 bases between. CDR3 bases: TGTGCCAGCACCTACCTGAGGGCAGGGGATCAAGAGACCCAGTACTTC. Amino acids: CASTYLRAGDQETQYF.

As concerns this clonotype: The junction does not match germline at one end; this may be a read error. The chain employs TRBV12-3 or TRBV12-4 and TRBJ1-5; D gene ambiguous. This CDR3 has 16 residues. The CDR3 DNA follows: TGTACCAGCAGTTTAGGTGCTGGGAAGGGTAATCAGTCCCAGCATTTT. This codes for CTSSLGAGKGNQSQHF.

The sample holds many counts of this clonotype. CDR3 sequence (DNA): TGCAGCGTAGCCGGGACTAGCGGCTTCTACGAGCAGTACTTC. This codes for CSVAGTSGFYEQYF. The V call is TRBV29-1, the J call TRBJ2-7, with 11 bases fitting TRBD2. There are 14 residues in the CDR3. Germline trimming cut 6 bases from V and 3 bases from J; bases unmatched to any gene: 7. Germline lookup yields CDR1 SQVTM and CDR2 ANQGSEA.

Points on this clonotype: The CDR3 does not close with the conserved phenylalanine or tryptophan, likely indicating a read error. This chain uses TRBV11-2 with TRBJ2-1; D remains ambiguous. Germline CDR1 SGHAT, CDR2 FQNNGV. V was trimmed by 9 bases and J by 4 bases, leaving 10 bases between them. The CDR3 is made up of 12 amino acids. Written as DNA, the CDR3 is TGTGCCAGTAGTCCGGAGTACAATGAGCAGTTCTCC. Its protein product is CASSPEYNEQFS.

In this sample, this clonotype turned up many times. V usage is TRBV6-1 and J usage is TRBJ2-5; 11 nucleotides match TRBD1. Germline CDR1 MNHNS, CDR2 SASEGT. J lost 1 base, V lost 4 bases, and 2 bases had no gene match. The CDR3 runs to 15 residues. Here the CDR3 reads CASSGGTGGQETQYF. For the CDR3, the DNA is TGTGCCAGCAGTGGCGGGACAGGGGGCCAAGAGACCCAGTACTTC.

In the case of this clonotype: Likely a read error: the CDR3 ends without its conserved phenylalanine or tryptophan. This chain links TRBV10-3 with TRBJ2-7; 7 bases agree with TRBD2. From germline, CDR1 is ENHRY and CDR2 SYGVKD. This CDR3 has 13 amino acids. Written as DNA, the CDR3 is TGTGCCATTAGTGGGCTAGCGGACCACGAGCAGTACTCC. Amino acids: CAISGLADHEQYS.

In regard to this clonotype: Sequence at one end of the junction differs from germline and may be a read error. This chain joins TRBV6-1 and TRBJ1-5; tentatively, D is TRBD1 (5 bases). The CDR3 is made up of 13 amino acids. Germline loops: CDR1 MNHNS, CDR2 SASEGT. This CDR3 is CASSDTGDVPQHF. CDR3 sequence (DNA): TGTGCCAGCAGCGATACAGGTGATGTCCCCCAACATTTT.

A note on this clonotype: At one end the junction does not follow the germline gene, possibly because of a read error. The V call is TRBV11-1, the J call TRBJ2-1, with 12 bases aligning to TRBD2. The CDR3 extends over 17 amino acids. Germline CDR1 is SGHAT and CDR2 is FQDESV (reference sequence). CDR3 sequence: CTSSLGLAGEVDNGRFF. The CDR3 nucleotides are TGTACCAGCAGCCTGGGACTAGCGGGTGAAGTTGACAATGGGCGGTTCTTC.